This T cell receptor beta chain was documented in a study of PD-L1 blockade in urothelial cancer. Study-wide context: Analyses were performed on blood at 3 weeks after treatment start (the second dose) and at 6 weeks.

V lost 3 bases, J lost 5 bases, and 2 bases stayed unmatched. This CDR3 is built from 14 residues. CDR1 is MGHRA and CDR2 is YSYEKL in the germline V gene. Assay used: immunoSEQ multiplex PCR; TCRdb lists only in-frame clones, some missing. Among 45,000 to 60,000 clones listed, approximately 85% were seen once. This clone was detected once. The time point was: pretreatment peripheral blood. Each patient gave between 1 and 8 samples, pretreatment and on-treatment. This TCR was sampled from a man aged 70 or older with urothelial cancer. The sample was PBMCs, taken around atezolizumab (anti-PD-L1) treatment. V usage is TRBV4-1 and J usage is TRBJ2-1; the match to TRBD2 covers 9 bases. CDR3 sequence reads: CASSQRLADNEQFF. The CDR3 coding sequence is TGCGCCAGCAGCCAGAGACTAGCGGACAATGAGCAGTTCTTC.